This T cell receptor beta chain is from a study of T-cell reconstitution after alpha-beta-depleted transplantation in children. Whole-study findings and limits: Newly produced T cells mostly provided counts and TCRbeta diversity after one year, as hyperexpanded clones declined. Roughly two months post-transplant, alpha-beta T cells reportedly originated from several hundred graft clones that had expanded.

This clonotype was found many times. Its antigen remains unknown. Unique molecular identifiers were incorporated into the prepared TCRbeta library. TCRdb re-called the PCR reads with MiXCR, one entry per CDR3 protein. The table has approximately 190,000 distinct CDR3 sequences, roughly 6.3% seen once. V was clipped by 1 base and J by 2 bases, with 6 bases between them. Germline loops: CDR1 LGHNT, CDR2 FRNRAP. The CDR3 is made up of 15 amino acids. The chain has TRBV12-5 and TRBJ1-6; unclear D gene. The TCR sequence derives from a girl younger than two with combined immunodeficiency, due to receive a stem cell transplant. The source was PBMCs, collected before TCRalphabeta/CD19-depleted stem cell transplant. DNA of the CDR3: TGTGCTAGTGGTTTGGCAGCTCCCTATAATTCACCCCTCCACTTT. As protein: CASGLAAPYNSPLHF.